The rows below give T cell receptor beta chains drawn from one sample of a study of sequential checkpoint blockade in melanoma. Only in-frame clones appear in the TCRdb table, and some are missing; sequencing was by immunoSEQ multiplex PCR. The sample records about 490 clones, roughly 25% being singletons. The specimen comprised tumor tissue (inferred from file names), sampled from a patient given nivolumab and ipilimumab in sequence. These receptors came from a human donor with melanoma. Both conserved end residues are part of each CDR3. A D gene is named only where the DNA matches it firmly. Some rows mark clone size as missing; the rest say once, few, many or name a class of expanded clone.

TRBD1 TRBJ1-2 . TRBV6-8 CASIPDREGNGYTF TGTGCCAGCATCCCGGACAGGGAGGGTAATGGCTACACCTTC
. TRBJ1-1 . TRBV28 CASSLIQGRGEAFF TGTGCCAGCAGTTTAATCCAGGGTAGGGGAGAAGCTTTCTTT
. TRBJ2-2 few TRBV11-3 CASSLDGPLRELFF TGTGCCAGCAGCTTAGATGGGCCCCTAAGGGAGCTGTTTTTT
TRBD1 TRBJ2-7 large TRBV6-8 CASNPPRQGWDEQYF TGTGCCAGCAACCCCCCCAGACAGGGTTGGGACGAGCAGTACTTC
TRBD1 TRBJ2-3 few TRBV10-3 CASWTGSFTDTQYF TGTGCCAGTTGGACAGGGAGTTTCACAGATACGCAGTATTTT
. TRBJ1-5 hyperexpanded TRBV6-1 CASSEATQQPQHF TGTGCCAGCAGTGAAGCCACTCAACAGCCCCAGCATTTT
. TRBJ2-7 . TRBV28 CASSLGGVSRGSYEQYF TGTGCCAGCAGTTTGGGCGGGGTTAGTAGGGGGTCCTACGAGCAGTACTTC
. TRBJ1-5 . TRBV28 CASSLRSRNQPQHF TGTGCCAGCAGTTTAAGGTCTCGCAATCAGCCCCAGCATTTT
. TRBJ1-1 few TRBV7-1 CASSAGPNTEAFF TGTGCCAGCAGCGCCGGGCCTAACACTGAAGCTTTCTTT
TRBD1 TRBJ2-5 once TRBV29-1 CSARTGARGAQYF TGCAGCGCCAGGACAGGGGCCCGCGGGGCCCAGTACTTC